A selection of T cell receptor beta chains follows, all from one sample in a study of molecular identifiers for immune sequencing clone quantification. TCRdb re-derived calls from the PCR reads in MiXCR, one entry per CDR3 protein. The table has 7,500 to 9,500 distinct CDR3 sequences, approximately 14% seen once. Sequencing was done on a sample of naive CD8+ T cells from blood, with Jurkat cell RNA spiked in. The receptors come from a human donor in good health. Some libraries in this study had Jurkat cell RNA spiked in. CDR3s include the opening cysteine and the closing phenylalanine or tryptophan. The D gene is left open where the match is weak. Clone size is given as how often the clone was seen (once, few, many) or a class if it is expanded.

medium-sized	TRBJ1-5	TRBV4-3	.	CASSQDSNQPQHF	TGCGCCAGCAGCCAAGATAGCAATCAGCCCCAGCATTTT
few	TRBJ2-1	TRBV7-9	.	CASSLSSSDEQFF	TGTGCCAGCAGCTTGTCTAGCAGCGATGAGCAGTTCTTC
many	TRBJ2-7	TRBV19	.	CASSAGPAYEQYF	TGTGCCAGTAGTGCAGGACCGGCCTACGAGCAGTACTTC
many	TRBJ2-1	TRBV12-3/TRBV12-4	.	CASSPPPGLWNEQFF	TGTGCCAGCAGTCCCCCGCCGGGGTTGTGGAATGAGCAGTTCTTC
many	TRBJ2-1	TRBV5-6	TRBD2	CASSLSGLASYNEQFF	TGTGCCAGCAGCTTATCTGGACTAGCCTCCTACAATGAGCAGTTCTTC
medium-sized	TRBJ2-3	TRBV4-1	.	CASSQVMSTDTQYF	TGCGCCAGCAGCCAAGTGATGAGCACAGATACGCAGTATTTT
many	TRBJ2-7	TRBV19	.	CASADMSYEQYF	TGTGCCAGTGCTGACATGTCATACGAGCAGTACTTC
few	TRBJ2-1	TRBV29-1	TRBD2	CSVEGLAGGPTRYNEQFF	TGCAGCGTTGAAGGGCTAGCGGGAGGGCCTACAAGGTACAATGAGCAGTTCTTC
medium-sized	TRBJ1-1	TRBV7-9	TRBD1	CASSPYPPTGDNTEAFF	TGTGCCAGCAGCCCCTACCCCCCGACAGGGGACAACACTGAAGCTTTCTTT
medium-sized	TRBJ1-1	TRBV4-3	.	CASSRSKGGTEAFF	TGCGCCAGCTCCCGAAGTAAAGGGGGAACTGAAGCTTTCTTT
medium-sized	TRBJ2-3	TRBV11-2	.	CASSRSPRGTDTQYF	TGTGCCAGCAGCCGCTCTCCGCGGGGCACAGATACGCAGTATTTT
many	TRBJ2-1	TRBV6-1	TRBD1	CASSEAGQGSYNNEQFF	TGTGCCAGCAGTGAAGCGGGACAGGGGAGCTACAACAATGAGCAGTTCTTC
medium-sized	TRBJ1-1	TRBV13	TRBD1	CASSLGTGELMNTEAFF	TGTGCCAGCAGCCTCGGGACAGGGGAACTCATGAACACTGAAGCTTTCTTT
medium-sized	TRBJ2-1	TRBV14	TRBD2	CASSPQTSGRIEQFF	TGTGCCAGCAGCCCCCAGACTAGCGGGAGAATCGAGCAGTTCTTC
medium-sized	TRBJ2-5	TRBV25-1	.	CASSESRQVKETQYF	TGTGCCAGCAGTGAATCCAGACAGGTCAAAGAGACCCAGTACTTC
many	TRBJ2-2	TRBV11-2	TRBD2	CASSPPPSGTTGELFF	TGTGCCAGCAGCCCCCCACCTAGCGGGACCACCGGGGAGCTGTTTTTT
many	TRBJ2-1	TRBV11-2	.	CASNPYNEQFF	TGTGCCAGCAACCCTTACAATGAGCAGTTCTTC
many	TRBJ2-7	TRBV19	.	CASSILGQSYEQYF	TGTGCCAGTAGTATACTAGGACAGTCCTACGAGCAGTACTTC
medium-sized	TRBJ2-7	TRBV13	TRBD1	CASRRDSEDHEQYF	TGTGCCAGCAGACGGGACAGCGAGGACCACGAGCAGTACTTC
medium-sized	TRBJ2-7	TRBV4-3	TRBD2	CASSQEGLAGVPLGEQYF	TGCGCCAGCAGCCAAGAGGGACTAGCGGGAGTACCGCTTGGCGAGCAGTACTTC
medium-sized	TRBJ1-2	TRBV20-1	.	CSARDPPGKNYGYTF	TGCAGTGCTAGAGATCCCCCAGGAAAGAACTATGGCTACACCTTC
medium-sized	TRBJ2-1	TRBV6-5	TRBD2	CASRSGTGRYDEQFF	TGTGCCAGCAGAAGCGGGACTGGGAGGTACGATGAGCAGTTCTTC
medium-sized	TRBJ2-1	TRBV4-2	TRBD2	CASSQEEAGGRNNEQFF	TGTGCCAGCAGCCAAGAGGAAGCGGGAGGGAGAAACAATGAGCAGTTCTTC
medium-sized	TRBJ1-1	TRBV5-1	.	CASSLVGNQNTEAFF	TGCGCCAGCAGCTTGGTTGGCAACCAGAACACTGAAGCTTTCTTT
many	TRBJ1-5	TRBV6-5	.	CASSEAESYGQPQHF	TGTGCCAGCAGTGAGGCCGAGTCTTACGGTCAGCCCCAGCATTTT
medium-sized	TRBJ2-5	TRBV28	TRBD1	CASSPGQGAYIQETQYF	TGTGCCAGCAGCCCGGGGCAGGGGGCATATATTCAAGAGACCCAGTACTTC